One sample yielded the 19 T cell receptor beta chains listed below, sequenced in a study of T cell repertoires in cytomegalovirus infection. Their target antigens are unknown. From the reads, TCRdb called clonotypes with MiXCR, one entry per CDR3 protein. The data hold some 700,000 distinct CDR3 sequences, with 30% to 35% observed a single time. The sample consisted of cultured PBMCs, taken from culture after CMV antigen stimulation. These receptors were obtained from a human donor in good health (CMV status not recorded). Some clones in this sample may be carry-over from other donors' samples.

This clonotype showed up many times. As DNA, the CDR3 is TGTGCCAGCAGCTCCGCCGGAGGCCAAGAGACCCAGTACTTC. Protein product: CASSSAGGQETQYF. The chain carries TRBV7-7 and TRBJ2-5; D perhaps matches TRBD2 (5 bases). CDR1 and CDR2 (germline): SSHAT, FNYEAQ (reference sequence). Deletions cut 4 bases from V and 1 base from J, with 10 bases between. CDR3 length: 14 amino acids.

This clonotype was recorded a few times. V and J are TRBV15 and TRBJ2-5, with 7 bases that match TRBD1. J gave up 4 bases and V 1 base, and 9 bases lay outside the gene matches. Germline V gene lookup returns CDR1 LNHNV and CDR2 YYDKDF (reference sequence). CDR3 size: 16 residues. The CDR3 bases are TGTGCCACCAGCAGAGGACAGGGCTCCGTTAGAGAGACCCAGTACTTC. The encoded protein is CATSRGQGSVRETQYF. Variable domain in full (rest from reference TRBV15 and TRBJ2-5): DAMVIQNPRYQVTQFGKPVTLSCSQTLNHNVMYWYQQKSSQAPKLLFHYYDKDFNNEADTPDNFQSRRPNTSFCFLDIRSPGLGDTAMYLCATSRGQGSVRETQYFGPGTRLLVL.

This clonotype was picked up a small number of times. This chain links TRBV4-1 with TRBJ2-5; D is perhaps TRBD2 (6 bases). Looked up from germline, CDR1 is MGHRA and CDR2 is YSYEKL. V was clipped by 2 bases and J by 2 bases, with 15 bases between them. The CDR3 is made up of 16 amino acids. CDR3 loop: CASSQYVGGTQETQYF. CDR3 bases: TGCGCCAGCAGCCAATATGTGGGGGGAACGCAAGAGACCCAGTACTTC.

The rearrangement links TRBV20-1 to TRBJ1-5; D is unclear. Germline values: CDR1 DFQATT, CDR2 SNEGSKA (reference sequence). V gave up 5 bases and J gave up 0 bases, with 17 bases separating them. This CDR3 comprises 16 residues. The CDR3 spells CSAARALAYSNQPQHF. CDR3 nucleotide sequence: TGCAGTGCTGCCCGGGCCCTAGCGTATAGCAATCAGCCCCAGCATTTT.

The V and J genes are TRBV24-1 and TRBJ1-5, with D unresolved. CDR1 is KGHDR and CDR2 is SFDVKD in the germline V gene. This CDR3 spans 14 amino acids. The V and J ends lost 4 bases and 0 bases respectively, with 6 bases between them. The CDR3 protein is CATSEADSNQPQHF. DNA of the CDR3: TGTGCCACCAGTGAGGCAGATAGCAATCAGCCCCAGCATTTT.

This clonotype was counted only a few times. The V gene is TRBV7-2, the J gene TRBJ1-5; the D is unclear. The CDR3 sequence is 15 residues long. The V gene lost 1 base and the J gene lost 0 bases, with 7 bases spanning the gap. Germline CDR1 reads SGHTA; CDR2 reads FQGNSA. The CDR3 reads CASSLVTFSNQPQHF. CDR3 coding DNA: TGTGCCAGCAGCTTAGTGACATTTAGCAATCAGCCCCAGCATTTT.

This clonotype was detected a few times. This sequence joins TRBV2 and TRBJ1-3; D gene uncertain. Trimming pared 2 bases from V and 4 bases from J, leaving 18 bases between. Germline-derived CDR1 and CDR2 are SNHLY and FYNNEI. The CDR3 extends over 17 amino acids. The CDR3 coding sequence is TGTGCCAGCAGTGAACGTAGTGCGGACCCGTGGGGAAACACCATATATTTT. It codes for CASSERSADPWGNTIYF.

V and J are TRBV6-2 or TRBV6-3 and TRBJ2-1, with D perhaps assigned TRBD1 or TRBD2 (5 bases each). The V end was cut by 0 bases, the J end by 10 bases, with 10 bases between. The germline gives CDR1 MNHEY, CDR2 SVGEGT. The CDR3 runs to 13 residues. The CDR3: CASSYSRDAEQFF. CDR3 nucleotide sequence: TGTGCCAGCAGTTACTCGAGGGACGCCGAGCAGTTCTTC.

CDR3 loop: CASSPGHGGGETNEQYF. The CDR3 DNA follows: TGCGCCAGCAGCCCTGGACACGGCGGGGGGGAGACCAACGAGCAGTACTTC. The V call is TRBV5-1, the J call TRBJ2-7, with 9 bases identical to TRBD2. Trimming removed 4 bases from V and 5 bases from J; junction bases left unmatched: 16. CDR1 is SGHRS, CDR2 YFSETQ, per germline. The CDR3 covers 17 residues. The full variable domain, rest sourced from reference TRBV5-1 and TRBJ2-7, is KAGVTQTPRYLIKTRGQQVTLSCSPISGHRSVSWYQQTPGQGLQFLFEYFSETQRNKGNFPGRFSGRQFSNSRSEMNVSTLELGDSALYLCASSPGHGGGETNEQYFGPGTRLTVT.

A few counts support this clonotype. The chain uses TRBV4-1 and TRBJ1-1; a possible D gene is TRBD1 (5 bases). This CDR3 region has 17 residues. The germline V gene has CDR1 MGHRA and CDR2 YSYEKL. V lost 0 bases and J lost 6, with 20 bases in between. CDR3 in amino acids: CASSQEPRLRGRAEAFF. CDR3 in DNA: TGCGCCAGCAGCCAAGAACCCCGCTTACGGGGGAGGGCTGAAGCTTTCTTT.

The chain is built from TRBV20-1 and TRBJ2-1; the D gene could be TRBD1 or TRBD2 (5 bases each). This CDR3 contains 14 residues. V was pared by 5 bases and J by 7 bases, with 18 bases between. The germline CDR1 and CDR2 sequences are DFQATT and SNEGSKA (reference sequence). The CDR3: CSAPRDPNTNEQFF. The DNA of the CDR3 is TGCAGTGCTCCCCGGGACCCGAATACGAATGAGCAGTTCTTC.

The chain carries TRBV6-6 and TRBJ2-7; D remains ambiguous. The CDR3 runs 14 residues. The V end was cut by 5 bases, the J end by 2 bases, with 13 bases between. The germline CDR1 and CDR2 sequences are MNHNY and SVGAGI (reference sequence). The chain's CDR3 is CASSHLLDTYEQYF. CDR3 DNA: TGTGCCAGCAGTCATCTCCTGGATACCTACGAGCAGTACTTC.

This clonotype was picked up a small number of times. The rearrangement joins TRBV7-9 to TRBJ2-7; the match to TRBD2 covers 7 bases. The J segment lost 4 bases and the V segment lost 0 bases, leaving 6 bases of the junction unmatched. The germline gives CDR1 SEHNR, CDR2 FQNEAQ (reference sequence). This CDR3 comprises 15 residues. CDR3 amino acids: CASSLAGGLEYEQYF. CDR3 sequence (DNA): TGTGCCAGCAGCTTAGCGGGAGGGCTTGAGTACGAGCAGTACTTC.

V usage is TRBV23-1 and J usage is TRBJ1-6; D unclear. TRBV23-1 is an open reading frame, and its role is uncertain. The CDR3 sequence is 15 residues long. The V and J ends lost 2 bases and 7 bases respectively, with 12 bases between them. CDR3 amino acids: CASSQDGSINSPLHF. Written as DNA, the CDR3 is TGCGCCAGCAGTCAAGACGGCAGTATCAATTCACCCCTCCACTTT.

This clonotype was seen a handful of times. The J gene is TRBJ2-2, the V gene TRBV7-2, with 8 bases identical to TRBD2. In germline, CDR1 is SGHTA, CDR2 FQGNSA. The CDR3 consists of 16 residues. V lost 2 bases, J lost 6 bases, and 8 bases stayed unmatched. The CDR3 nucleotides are TGTGCCAGCAGCTTACGCGGGGGGCTTGGGCCCGGGGAGCTGTTTTTT. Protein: CASSLRGGLGPGELFF.

Here the CDR3 DNA reads TGTGCCAGTAGGCGCCGGGGACTCACCGGGGAGCTGTTTTTT. Encoded protein: CASRRRGLTGELFF. The J gene is TRBJ2-2, the V gene TRBV19; perhaps TRBD2 as D (6 bases). Trimming shortened V by 6 bases and J by 4 bases, and 12 bases separated the two germline ends. The CDR3 extends over 14 amino acids. Germline assignment: CDR1 LNHDA and CDR2 SQIVND (reference sequence).

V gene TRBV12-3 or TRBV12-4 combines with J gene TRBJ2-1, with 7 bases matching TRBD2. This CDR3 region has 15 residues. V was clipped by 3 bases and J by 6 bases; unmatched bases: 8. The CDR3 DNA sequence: TGTGCCAGCAGTTTTACCGGGACTATAGGCAATGAGCAGTTCTTC. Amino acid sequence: CASSFTGTIGNEQFF.

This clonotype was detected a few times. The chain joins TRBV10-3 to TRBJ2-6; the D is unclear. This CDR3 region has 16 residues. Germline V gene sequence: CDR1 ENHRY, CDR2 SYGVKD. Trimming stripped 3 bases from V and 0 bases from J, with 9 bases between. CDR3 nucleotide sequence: TGTGCCATCAGTGATCCTACAGTCTCTGGGGCCAACGTCCTGACTTTC. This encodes CAISDPTVSGANVLTF.

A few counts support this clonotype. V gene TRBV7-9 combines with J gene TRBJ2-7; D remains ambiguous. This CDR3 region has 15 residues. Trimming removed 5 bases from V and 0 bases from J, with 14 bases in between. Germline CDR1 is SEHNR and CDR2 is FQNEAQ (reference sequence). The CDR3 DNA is TGTGCCAGCAGCAAGCCCGAAGGAGCCTCCTACGAGCAGTACTTC. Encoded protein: CASSKPEGASYEQYF.